The 9 T cell receptor beta chains below were found in one sample sequenced in a study of post-analysis software for immune sequencing data. The study's findings and limits: Controls showed lower frequencies than patients for roughly five TRBV segments, and TRBV5-6, TRBV5-1 and TRBV20-1 were among these.

Their target antigens are unknown. TCR beta cDNA libraries had unique molecular identifiers. TCRdb re-derived calls from the PCR reads in MiXCR, one entry per CDR3 protein. The repertoire holds fewer than 850,000 distinct CDR3 sequences, around 42% seen once, with 4.9% in the top ten. Sequencing input: blood. The receptors come from a girl aged 5 to 17 with multiple sclerosis.

The chain joins TRBV7-9 to TRBJ2-2, with D uncertain. From germline, CDR1 is SEHNR and CDR2 FQNEAQ (reference sequence). Trimming removed 7 bases from V and 4 bases from J, with 10 bases in between. The CDR3 has 13 residues. The CDR3 nucleotides read TGTGCCAGCAACCTCTCTAGCACCGGGGAGCTGTTTTTT. Amino acids: CASNLSSTGELFF.

The V gene is TRBV3-1, the J gene TRBJ2-1, with 7 bases fitting TRBD1. This CDR3 is 13 amino acids long. Trimming took 2 bases from V and 8 from J; bases not matched to a gene: 3. Germline V lookup: CDR1 LGHDT, CDR2 YNNKEL (reference sequence). The CDR3 protein is CASSQQGVDEQFF. The CDR3 DNA follows: TGTGCCAGCAGCCAACAGGGGGTCGATGAGCAGTTCTTC.

V and J are TRBV14 and TRBJ1-2; D perhaps matches TRBD1 (6 bases). Trimming removed 4 bases at V and 0 bases at J, with 15 bases between. The CDR3 loop spans 16 amino acids. Germline V lookup: CDR1 SGHDN, CDR2 FVKESK. Here the CDR3 DNA reads TGTGCCAGCAGCCGGTACCGGGACAACCCTAACTATGGCTACACCTTC. Its protein product is CASSRYRDNPNYGYTF.

V and J are TRBV27 and TRBJ2-1; the match to TRBD1 covers 12 bases. Germline V CDR1 and CDR2: MNHEY, SMNVEV (reference sequence). The CDR3 is made up of 14 amino acids. The V segment lost 7 bases and the J segment 9 bases; nucleotides outside the gene matches: 7. CDR3 coding DNA: TGTGCCAGCAACCGGGACAGGGGGCTGGGTGAGCAGTTCTTC. Translation: CASNRDRGLGEQFF.

The chain combines TRBV6-5 with TRBJ2-5; TRBD1 aligns across 7 bases. Losses at the gene ends were 6 bases for V and 2 bases for J; bases not matched to a gene: 6. The germline V gene encodes CDR1 MNHEY and CDR2 SVGAGI. CDR3 length: 14 amino acids. The CDR3 spells CASRAGTAQETQYF. CDR3 nucleotide sequence: TGTGCCAGCAGGGCCGGGACAGCTCAAGAGACCCAGTACTTC.

V gene TRBV3-1 combines with J gene TRBJ2-5, with TRBD2 matching 8 bases. The CDR3 contains 15 residues. Germline assignment: CDR1 LGHDT and CDR2 YNNKEL (reference sequence). V was pared by 6 bases and J by 4 bases, with 10 bases of the junction left unmatched. CDR3: CASSPRLAIGETQYF. CDR3 sequence (DNA): TGTGCCAGCAGTCCACGACTAGCGATTGGAGAGACCCAGTACTTC.

This clonotype has at least ten counts. The V call is TRBV12-3 or TRBV12-4, the J call TRBJ2-7; 7 bases are a match to TRBD2. Trimming removed 5 bases from V and 3 bases from J; junction bases left unmatched: 4. The CDR3 loop spans 13 amino acids. CDR3 region: CASSPGTNYEQYF. In nucleotides, the CDR3 is TGTGCCAGCAGTCCCGGGACTAACTACGAGCAGTACTTC.

This clonotype has a handful of counts. The V gene is TRBV6-5, the J gene TRBJ2-1, with 9 bases matching TRBD1. The CDR3 spans 15 residues. The V segment lost 5 bases and the J segment 9 bases; nucleotides outside the gene matches: 11. Germline lookup yields CDR1 MNHEY and CDR2 SVGAGI. The CDR3 here is CASSTTMGTGFEQFF. The CDR3 DNA sequence: TGTGCCAGCAGTACAACGATGGGGACAGGGTTTGAGCAGTTCTTC.

The sample holds a few counts of this clonotype. The chain joins TRBV4-3 to TRBJ2-5; D may be TRBD2 (6 bases). V lost 0 bases, J lost 2 bases, and 16 bases lay in between. The CDR3 consists of 17 residues. Germline assignment: CDR1 LGHNA and CDR2 YSLEER. Here the CDR3 DNA reads TGCGCCAGCAGCCAAGAGAGGACGGGAGCTCGGCAAGAGACCCAGTACTTC. It is translated as CASSQERTGARQETQYF.